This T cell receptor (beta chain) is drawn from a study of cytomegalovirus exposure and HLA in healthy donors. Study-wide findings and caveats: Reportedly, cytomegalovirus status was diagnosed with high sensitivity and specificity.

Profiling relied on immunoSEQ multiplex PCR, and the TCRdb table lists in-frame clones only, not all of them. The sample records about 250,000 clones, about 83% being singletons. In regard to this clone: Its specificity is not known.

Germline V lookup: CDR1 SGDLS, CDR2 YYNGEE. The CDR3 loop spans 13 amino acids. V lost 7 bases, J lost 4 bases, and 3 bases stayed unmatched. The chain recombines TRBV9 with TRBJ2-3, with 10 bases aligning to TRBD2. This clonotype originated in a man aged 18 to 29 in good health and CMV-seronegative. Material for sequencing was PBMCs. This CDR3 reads CASGLAASDTQYF. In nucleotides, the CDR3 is TGTGCCAGCGGACTAGCGGCTTCAGATACGCAGTATTTT.